This TCR beta chain was captured in a study of Ad26.COV2.S vaccination and SARS-CoV-2 variants. J lost 6 bases, V lost 7 bases, and 8 bases had no gene match. The germline V gene encodes CDR1 MNHEY and CDR2 SVGAGI. The CDR3 contains 15 residues. The treatment: around 19 received Ad26.COV2.S at low or high dose, single or two shots; 5 received placebo; per-sample allocation not given. Each sample was drawn 63 days after the first injection (of vaccine or placebo). Data came from immunoSEQ multiplex PCR; TCRdb stores just in-frame clones and leaves some out. The table shows under 400,000 clones, with around 87% occurring only once.

The V gene is TRBV6-5, the J gene TRBJ2-5; TRBD2 matches 13 bases. The sequence was obtained from a person between 18 and 65 years old who received the Ad26.COV2.S COVID-19 vaccine or a placebo. Sequences were derived from peripheral blood, sampled in a trial of Ad26.COV2.S vaccine versus placebo. This chain's CDR3 is CASTKLAGGPQTQYF. DNA of the CDR3: TGTGCCAGCACCAAACTAGCGGGGGGGCCCCAGACCCAGTACTTC.